The TCR beta chain under discussion was sequenced for a study of graft-versus-host responses after intestinal transplantation. This clone was seen only once. Its antigen is still unknown. Study-wide points: Present in recipient marrow, GvH clones included some that appeared first in ileum or blood. The study found high graft-versus-host to host-versus-graft clonal ratios in allografts of patients with graft-donor T cell macrochimerism.

The CDR3 covers 14 residues. Deletions cut 3 bases from V and 2 bases from J, with 11 bases between. Germline V gene sequence: CDR1 SGHRS, CDR2 YFSETQ. Sequencing was performed with immunoSEQ multiplex PCR; in TCRdb, only in-frame clones are kept and a portion is missing. Of 95,000 or so clones in the sample, more than 80% were seen once. J is TRBJ1-1 and V is TRBV5-1, with D unclear. The input for sequencing was PBMCs, taken roughly 450 days after intestinal transplant. The TCR comes from a human patient who received an intestinal transplant, so some T cells may come from the graft donor. This chain's CDR3 is CASSWGQANTEAFF. CDR3 sequence (DNA): TGCGCCAGCAGCTGGGGTCAGGCCAACACTGAAGCTTTCTTT.